These 12 T cell receptor beta chains were all obtained from the same sample, sequenced in a study of siplizumab effects on memory and regulatory T cells. TCRdb's copy holds only in-frame clones and misses some; the assay was immunoSEQ multiplex PCR. The sample consists of roughly 93,000 clones, around 94% of them appearing once. Sequenced input: non-Treg CD4+ T cells sorted from blood. These receptors came from a human donor in good health.

This chain joins TRBV19 and TRBJ1-5; D call uncertain. The CDR3 has 12 amino acids. V lost 8 bases and J lost 0, with 5 bases in between. The germline V gene has CDR1 LNHDA and CDR2 SQIVND (reference sequence). The CDR3 region is CASGDSNQPQHF. CDR3 bases: TGTGCCAGTGGTGATAGCAATCAGCCCCAGCATTTT. Using reference TRBV19 and TRBJ1-5 for the parts outside the CDR3, the full variable domain is DGGITQSPKYLFRKEGQNVTLSCEQNLNHDAMYWYRQDPGQGLRLIYYSQIVNDFQKGDIAEGYSVSREKKESFPLTVTSAQKNPTAFYLCASGDSNQPQHFGDGTRLSIL.

This clone is a singleton in its sample. The rearrangement uses TRBV7-9 and TRBJ1-1; weak D call: TRBD1 (6 bases). Germline V gene sequence: CDR1 SEHNR, CDR2 FQNEAQ (reference sequence). The CDR3 has 14 amino acids. Deletions cut 4 bases from V and 7 bases from J, with 16 bases between. The CDR3 DNA reads as TGTGCCAGCAGCTCAGACGGACAGCCGAGTGAAGCTTTCTTT. Protein product: CASSSDGQPSEAFF. Supplemented by reference TRBV7-9 and TRBJ1-1, the full variable domain reads DTGVSQNPRHKITKRGQNVTFRCDPISEHNRLYWYRQTLGQGPEFLTYFQNEAQLEKSRLLSDRFSAERPKGSFSTLEIQRTEQGDSAMYLCASSSDGQPSEAFFGQGTRLTVV.

The gene calls are TRBV9 and TRBJ2-7, with 10 bases fitting TRBD2. The CDR3 is 15 residues long. From germline, CDR1 is SGDLS and CDR2 YYNGEE. The V gene end was trimmed by 3 bases and the J gene end by 2 bases; junction bases not matched to a gene: 5. The CDR3 nucleotides read TGTGCCAGCAGCGCCCAAAGCGGGAGGGCCTACGAGCAGTACTTC. Amino acid sequence: CASSAQSGRAYEQYF.

The chain joins TRBV7-3 to TRBJ2-1; D gene uncertain. This CDR3 is built from 13 residues. Trimming stripped 4 bases from V and 9 bases from J, with 13 bases between. Germline CDR1 is SGHTA and CDR2 is FQGTGA. The CDR3 reads CASSSSGSTEQFF. The DNA of the CDR3 is TGTGCCAGCAGCTCCTCCGGCTCAACTGAGCAGTTCTTC.

This rearrangement joins TRBV5-5 to TRBJ2-7; weak D call: TRBD1 (5 bases). Germline values: CDR1 SGHKS, CDR2 YYEKEE (reference sequence). This CDR3 region has 12 residues. Trimming took 4 bases from V and 6 from J, leaving 11 bases between them. CDR3 coding DNA: TGTGCCAGCAGCCCACAGGCATCCGAGCAGTACTTC. Translated: CASSPQASEQYF.

This chain connects TRBV9 to TRBJ2-5; D may be TRBD2 (5 bases). The CDR3 sequence is 14 residues long. V shed 0 bases and J shed 1 base, with 7 bases lying between them. The germline CDR1 and CDR2 sequences are SGDLS and YYNGEE. The CDR3 DNA is TGTGCCAGCAGCGTAGGTGGAGGCCAAGAGACCCAGTACTTC. It specifies CASSVGGGQETQYF.

The chain carries TRBV30 and TRBJ2-7; D remains ambiguous. This CDR3 contains 12 residues. The V gene lost 2 bases and the J gene lost 7 bases, with 12 bases spanning the gap. CDR1 is GTSNPN, CDR2 SVGIG, per germline (reference sequence). This CDR3 is CAWSPRSGEQYF. The CDR3, as DNA: TGTGCCTGGAGTCCCCGCTCTGGGGAGCAGTACTTC.

This chain joins TRBV5-4 and TRBJ2-7, with unresolved D. V gave up 3 bases and J gave up 1 base, with 14 bases separating them. Germline V lookup: CDR1 SGHNT, CDR2 YYREEE (reference sequence). This CDR3 spans 15 amino acids. This CDR3 reads CASSSQLLESYEQYF. The CDR3 DNA is TGTGCCAGCAGCTCACAGCTCCTTGAATCCTACGAGCAGTACTTC.

The V call is TRBV2, the J call TRBJ2-5, with TRBD1 matching 7 bases. Per the germline V gene, CDR1 is SNHLY and CDR2 is FYNNEI. J was trimmed by 5 bases and V by 7 bases; bases with no gene match: 10. The CDR3 runs to 14 residues. CDR3: CASTRQGIGETQYF. In DNA form, the CDR3 reads TGTGCCAGCACCAGACAGGGTATTGGGGAGACCCAGTACTTC.

This chain's CDR3 is CASRSRWAGEVFYGYTF. The CDR3 nucleotides read TGTGCCAGCAGAAGCCGCTGGGCAGGGGAGGTTTTCTATGGCTACACCTTC. The gene calls are TRBV28 and TRBJ1-2; tentative D call: TRBD1 (6 bases). CDR3 length: 17 residues. V gave up 6 bases and J gave up 4 bases, with 24 bases separating them. Germline CDR1 and CDR2: MDHEN and SYDVKM.

The chain carries TRBV7-3 and TRBJ2-2; D gene uncertain. The length of the CDR3 is 12 residues. With 3 bases removed from V and 7 bases from J, the gap between germline ends came to 6 bases. Germline loops: CDR1 SGHTA, CDR2 FQGTGA. As DNA, the CDR3 is TGTGCCAGCAGCTTTAAATTCGGGGAGCTGTTTTTT. Its protein product is CASSFKFGELFF.

CDR3 loop: CAWSFGQPYEQYF. CDR3 bases: TGTGCCTGGAGTTTCGGACAGCCCTACGAGCAGTACTTC. This chain uses TRBV30 with TRBJ2-7, with D perhaps TRBD1 (6 bases). Germline CDR1 GTSNPN, CDR2 SVGIG (reference sequence). This CDR3 spans 13 amino acids. The V and J ends lost 2 bases and 2 bases respectively, with 10 bases between them.